A selection of T cell receptor beta chains follows, all from one sample in a study of shared clonotypes between healthy human individuals. The protocol was immunoSEQ multiplex PCR, while the TCRdb copy is restricted to in-frame clones and leaves out a portion. The sample has 2 million to 2.5 million clones; about 92% are singletons. The material sequenced was naive CD8+ T cells from PBMCs. These receptors were taken from a man between 18 and 35 years old in good health. Some clones in this sample may be carry-over from other donors' samples. Both conserved end residues are part of each CDR3. A D gene is named only where the DNA matches it firmly. Size is omitted from some rows. Given values are once, few, many or a class for expanded clones.

j_call d_call clone_size cdr3_length v_call cdr3_aa cdr3_nt
TRBJ2-7 TRBD2 . 16 TRBV7-2 CASSPFTAGGGYEQYF TGTGCCAGCAGCCCGTTCACCGCGGGAGGCGGGTACGAGCAGTACTTC
TRBJ2-2 . few 13 TRBV7-9 CASSFGGTGELFF TGTGCCAGCAGCTTTGGGGGCACCGGGGAGCTGTTTTTT
TRBJ2-7 TRBD1 . 17 TRBV7-8 CASSLALTLQGAWEQYF TGTGCCAGCAGCTTAGCCCTAACCCTACAGGGGGCTTGGGAGCAGTACTTC
TRBJ2-7 TRBD2 . 17 TRBV4-3 CASSQEDSRLADYEQYF TGCGCCAGCAGCCAAGAAGACTCAAGACTAGCGGACTACGAGCAGTACTTC
TRBJ2-7 TRBD2 . 16 TRBV4-1 CASSLSVIAGTYEQYF TGCGCCAGCAGCCTAAGTGTGATAGCGGGCACCTACGAGCAGTACTTC
TRBJ1-1 . . 15 TRBV18 CASSPVEGPNTEAFF TGTGCCAGCTCACCAGTCGAGGGGCCGAACACTGAAGCTTTCTTT
TRBJ2-7 . . 13 TRBV19 CASSIGQGGEQYF TGTGCCAGTAGTATAGGCCAAGGGGGCGAGCAGTACTTC
TRBJ2-7 TRBD2 . 14 TRBV7-9 CASSPAGPNDEQYF TGTGCCAGCAGCCCAGCGGGACCCAACGACGAGCAGTACTTC
TRBJ2-1 . . 15 TRBV11-2 CASSLPGVTNNEQFF TGTGCCAGCAGCTTACCAGGGGTAACGAACAATGAGCAGTTCTTC
TRBJ2-7 . . 15 TRBV5-1 CASSLASGGGYEQYF TGCGCCAGCAGCTTGGCCTCGGGTGGGGGATACGAGCAGTACTTC
TRBJ2-5 TRBD2 . 16 TRBV15 CATSRALAGEEETQYF TGTGCCACCAGCAGGGCTTTAGCGGGAGAAGAGGAGACCCAGTACTTC
TRBJ2-3 TRBD2 . 15 TRBV5-1 CASSIQRESADTQYF TGCGCCAGCAGCATCCAGCGGGAGTCTGCAGATACGCAGTATTTT
TRBJ2-1 . . 16 TRBV9 CASSHPKEGSYNEQFF TGTGCCAGCAGCCATCCTAAAGAGGGTTCCTACAATGAGCAGTTCTTC
TRBJ2-7 . . 15 TRBV7-6 CASSPGRAETYEQYF TGTGCCAGCAGCCCCGGACGGGCAGAAACCTACGAGCAGTACTTC
TRBJ2-7 . . 15 TRBV6-5 CASSYSVGGGDEQYF TGTGCCAGCAGTTACTCGGTCGGCGGTGGTGACGAGCAGTACTTC
TRBJ2-1 TRBD2 . 16 TRBV29-1 CSVSLSGRGYYNEQFF TGCAGCGTTTCTCTTAGCGGGAGAGGGTACTACAATGAGCAGTTCTTC
TRBJ2-7 . once 10 TRBV29-1 CSVVAYEQYF TGCAGCGTTGTAGCGTACGAGCAGTACTTC
TRBJ2-1 TRBD1 . 16 TRBV15 CATSTPDRGPYNEQFF TGTGCCACCAGCACGCCGGACAGGGGGCCCTACAATGAGCAGTTCTTC
TRBJ2-7 . . 15 TRBV6-5 CASSYFSGDSYEQYF TGTGCCAGCAGTTACTTTTCGGGAGATTCCTACGAGCAGTACTTC
TRBJ1-1 . . 16 TRBV30 CAWIVRSWGMNTEAFF TGTGCCTGGATCGTGAGGTCATGGGGGATGAACACTGAAGCTTTCTTT
TRBJ2-5 TRBD1 once 16 TRBV7-6 CASSIITGQGGETQYF TGTGCCAGCAGCATCATCACGGGACAGGGAGGGGAGACCCAGTACTTC
TRBJ1-2 TRBD1 . 15 TRBV7-8 CASARGTGRDYGYTF TGTGCCAGCGCCAGAGGGACAGGGCGTGACTATGGCTACACCTTC
TRBJ2-7 . . 13 TRBV4-1 CASSSGPLYEQYF TGCGCCAGCAGCTCCGGGCCTCTCTACGAGCAGTACTTC
TRBJ1-6 TRBD1 once 16 TRBV7-9 CASSSNRGTLGSPLHF TGTGCCAGCAGCTCCAACAGGGGGACTCTAGGATCACCCCTCCACTTT
TRBJ2-7 TRBD1 . 15 TRBV11-2 CASSLLQGASYEQYF TGTGCCAGCAGCTTACTCCAGGGGGCATCCTACGAGCAGTACTTC
TRBJ2-1 . . 15 TRBV2 CASSPLGSSYNEQFF TGTGCCAGCAGTCCACTAGGGAGCTCCTACAATGAGCAGTTCTTC
TRBJ2-4 . few 15 TRBV4-1 CASSQVGQGRGIQYF TGCGCCAGCAGCCAAGTAGGGCAGGGGAGAGGCATTCAGTACTTC
TRBJ2-1 . once 13 TRBV7-6 CASSFRTDNEQFF TGTGCCAGCAGCTTCCGGACAGACAATGAGCAGTTCTTC
TRBJ2-1 . . 15 TRBV10-3 CAISAEGVGDHEQFF TGTGCCATCAGTGCGGAGGGGGTAGGAGATCATGAGCAGTTCTTC
TRBJ2-4 . . 16 TRBV15 CATSNRDLIAKNIQYF TGTGCCACCAGCAATCGGGACCTCATAGCCAAAAACATTCAGTACTTC
TRBJ1-5 TRBD1 . 17 TRBV27 CASSLWETGTGGKPQHF TGTGCCAGCAGTTTATGGGAGACCGGGACAGGGGGAAAGCCCCAGCATTTT
TRBJ2-1 . . 14 TRBV6-5 CASSYLGSYNEQFF TGTGCCAGCAGTTACCTAGGGAGTTACAATGAGCAGTTCTTC
TRBJ2-1 . few 11 TRBV21-1 CASSKANEQFF TGTGCCAGCAGCAAAGCCAACGAGCAGTTCTTC
TRBJ2-3 TRBD2 . 17 TRBV9 CASSVERAGVHRETQYF TGTGCCAGCAGCGTAGAACGGGCGGGAGTGCACAGAGAGACGCAGTATTTT
TRBJ2-7 . . 13 TRBV29-1 CSARHSPTYEQYF TGCAGCGCCCGGCACAGCCCTACCTACGAGCAGTACTTC
TRBJ2-1 . . 14 TRBV5-4 CASSTPAWGHEQFF TGTGCCAGCAGCACTCCGGCCTGGGGGCATGAGCAGTTCTTC
TRBJ2-7 . once 12 TRBV6-8 CAGREQTYEQYF TGTGCCGGTAGGGAACAGACCTACGAGCAGTACTTC
TRBJ2-7 . . 16 TRBV27 CASSPSLGVRSYEQYF TGTGCCAGCAGTCCGAGTTTGGGGGTTCGATCCTACGAGCAGTACTTC
TRBJ2-7 . . 13 TRBV10-3 CAISGESFYEQYF TGTGCCATCAGTGGGGAGAGTTTCTACGAGCAGTACTTC
TRBJ2-7 . once 15 TRBV7-9 CASSLGSPGPYEQYF TGTGCCAGCAGCTTAGGGAGTCCTGGCCCCTACGAGCAGTACTTC
TRBJ2-7 . . 13 TRBV5-1 CASSSRRVDEQYF TGCGCCAGCAGCTCCCGCCGGGTCGACGAGCAGTACTTC
TRBJ2-2 TRBD2 . 18 TRBV27 CASSTRDYQSKNTGELFF TGTGCCAGCAGTACCCGGGACTACCAATCCAAGAACACCGGGGAGCTGTTTTTT
TRBJ2-7 TRBD1 . 14 TRBV13 CASSPTGKGVEQYF TGTGCCAGCAGCCCGACAGGGAAAGGGGTCGAGCAGTACTTC